This TCR beta chain was captured in a study of OX40 agonist ivuxolimab in advanced cancers. In the study overall: The study enrolled dose-escalation patients with hepatocellular carcinoma, melanoma, renal cell or head and neck cancer. Having had anti-PD-1, anti-PD-L1 or anti-CTLA-4 therapy before was allowed, and about 40% had some. Among those treated, three patients had partial responses, one with hepatocellular carcinoma and two with cutaneous melanoma.

Germline CDR1 and CDR2: MDHEN and SYDVKM. J was trimmed by 2 bases and V by 5 bases; bases with no gene match: 5. The CDR3 is 18 residues long. The repertoire was sequenced with immunoSEQ multiplex PCR; TCRdb's copy has only in-frame clones and lacks some. The table records some 140,000 clones, under 95% of them present only once. This clone was picked up one time. The receptor's source is an adult with an advanced solid tumor such as melanoma, head and neck, liver or kidney cancer. This specimen was CD4+ or CD8+ T cells sorted from blood, taken in a trial of the OX40 agonist ivuxolimab. This chain connects TRBV28 to TRBJ2-6; 14 bases agree with TRBD2. Here the CDR3 reads CASSTRLAGGTGANVLTF. CDR3 sequence (DNA): TGTGCCAGCAGTACCCGACTAGCGGGAGGGACTGGGGCCAACGTCCTGACTTTC.